The entry below describes one T cell receptor beta chain. What it recognizes is unknown. This sample is drawn from a study of T cell responses to AZD1222 COVID-19 vaccine. Study conclusions and caveats: Repertoires in all cases were sampled only once the peak T cell response had passed. The donor group comprised mostly white British people and more females; the analysis possibly underestimated clonal diversity.

TCRdb's table, derived via immunoSEQ multiplex PCR, lists solely in-frame clones and lacks some. In the table there are roughly 100,000 clones, around 76% of which are singletons. Germline V gives CDR1 SGHTA, CDR2 FQGNSA. V lost 3 bases, J lost 5 bases, and 3 bases stayed unmatched. The CDR3 runs to 14 residues. The source material was peripheral blood, sampled on day 0 of AZD1222 vaccination. The sequence derives from an adult in good health. The chain has TRBV7-2 and TRBJ2-5; 10 bases are shared with TRBD1. In nucleotides, the CDR3 is TGTGCCAGCAGCTTGACGGGACAGGGGGAGACCCAGTACTTC. This codes for CASSLTGQGETQYF.